The entry that follows covers one T cell receptor beta chain sequence. The antigen remains unidentified. Data came from immunoSEQ multiplex PCR; TCRdb stores just in-frame clones and leaves some out. The table records roughly 130,000 clones, 91% of them present only once. The germline V gene has CDR1 MNHEY and CDR2 SMNVEV (reference sequence). The CDR3 spans 13 residues. V was shortened by 6 bases and J by 2 bases, with 5 bases between the two germline ends. The sample originates from a study of T cell responses to AZD1222 COVID-19 vaccine. Study-wide findings and caveats: There were repertoire samples only from the period after the peak T cell response. Following two doses of AZD1222, Spike-specific TCR breadth and depth rose. Nearly half of spike-specific TCRs reportedly target unmutated variant regions. White British people made up most donors, females outnumbered males, and clonal diversity was possibly underestimated.

The input for sequencing was peripheral blood, taken on day 0 of AZD1222 vaccination. The V gene is TRBV27, the J gene TRBJ2-6; D ambiguous. The receptor comes from an adult in good health. CDR3 sequence reads: CASRRAGANVLTF. CDR3 nucleotide sequence: TGTGCCAGCAGAAGGGCTGGGGCCAACGTCCTGACTTTC.